This TCR beta chain was sequenced during a study of Ad26.COV2.S vaccination and SARS-CoV-2 variants. TCRdb's copy holds only in-frame clones and misses some; the assay was immunoSEQ multiplex PCR. The table records 180,000 or so clones, around nine tenths of them present only once. V was pared by 2 bases and J by 5 bases, with 19 bases between. CDR1 is MNHEY and CDR2 is SMNVEV in the germline V gene (reference sequence). The CDR3 contains 17 residues. This rearrangement joins TRBV27 to TRBJ2-1, with D possibly being TRBD1 (5 bases). The sequencing used peripheral blood, collected after recovery from COVID-19. The TCR was taken from a human donor who had recovered from COVID-19. The CDR3 DNA reads TGTGCCAGCAGTTTAGGGGCATTGCTAAAACTCGACAATGAGCAGTTCTTC. This sequence encodes CASSLGALLKLDNEQFF.